These T cell receptor beta chains were read from a single sample in a study of shared clonotypes between healthy human individuals. This table comes from immunoSEQ multiplex PCR, and its TCRdb copy is limited to in-frame clones, with some not included. This table has about 1,900,000 clones, 85% to 95% appearing once. Specimen: naive CD8+ T cells sorted from blood. The receptors were gathered from a man younger than 35 in good health. Both conserved end residues are part of each CDR3.

CDR3aa: CASSQGPGPNTEAFF
v_gene: TRBV4-1
j_gene: TRBJ1-1

CDR3aa: CASSQDWGEISYNEQFF
v_gene: TRBV4-3
j_gene: TRBJ2-1

CDR3aa: CASSVRDRADEQYF
v_gene: TRBV28
j_gene: TRBJ2-7

CDR3aa: CATSRAGNEQFF
v_gene: TRBV15
j_gene: TRBJ2-1

CDR3aa: CASSLRGLAGGGEQYF
v_gene: TRBV7-9
j_gene: TRBJ2-7

CDR3aa: CSVEGDRGNEQYF
v_gene: TRBV29-1
j_gene: TRBJ2-7

CDR3aa: CASSESGTGNSGGEKLFF
v_gene: TRBV10-2
j_gene: TRBJ1-4

CDR3aa: CASSSRDLAPGTGPYYGYTF
v_gene: TRBV27
j_gene: TRBJ1-2

CDR3aa: CASSLAAAQETQYF
v_gene: TRBV5-1
j_gene: TRBJ2-5

CDR3aa: CASSFENTEAFF
v_gene: TRBV5-6
j_gene: TRBJ1-1

CDR3aa: CASSTSGLAGETQYF
v_gene: TRBV27
j_gene: TRBJ2-5

CDR3aa: CASSEGKTQYF
v_gene: TRBV10-2
j_gene: TRBJ2-5

CDR3aa: CASSEEGEGLGDEQFF
v_gene: TRBV6-1
j_gene: TRBJ2-1

CDR3aa: CASSYPYTEAFF
v_gene: TRBV7-9
j_gene: TRBJ1-1

CDR3aa: CASSPTGGPYGYTF
v_gene: TRBV6-5
j_gene: TRBJ1-2

CDR3aa: CASSEGITGELFF
v_gene: TRBV2
j_gene: TRBJ2-2

CDR3aa: CASSPGGGFNEQFF
v_gene: TRBV7-9
j_gene: TRBJ2-1

CDR3aa: CASSEGPASSYEQYF
v_gene: TRBV2
j_gene: TRBJ2-7

CDR3aa: CSVLGEETQYF
v_gene: TRBV29-1
j_gene: TRBJ2-5

CDR3aa: CASSSLNTGELFF
v_gene: TRBV6-6
j_gene: TRBJ2-2

CDR3aa: CAWEPESGSYEQYF
v_gene: TRBV30
j_gene: TRBJ2-7

CDR3aa: CAWNWGGTEAFF
v_gene: TRBV30
j_gene: TRBJ1-1

CDR3aa: CASSSVGPTVDYGYTF
v_gene: TRBV5-5
j_gene: TRBJ1-2

CDR3aa: CASSLEQGYTEAFF
v_gene: TRBV11-2
j_gene: TRBJ1-1

CDR3aa: CASSQPFSTDTQYF
v_gene: TRBV4-2
j_gene: TRBJ2-3

CDR3aa: CASSQVGLDEQFF
v_gene: TRBV4-1
j_gene: TRBJ2-1

CDR3aa: CASSLPGGANTEAFF
v_gene: TRBV7-9
j_gene: TRBJ1-1

CDR3aa: CASSQVRGLNTGELFF
v_gene: TRBV4-1
j_gene: TRBJ2-2

CDR3aa: CASSLSKGARYEQYF
v_gene: TRBV27
j_gene: TRBJ2-7

CDR3aa: CASSHYGTGENEQYF
v_gene: TRBV28
j_gene: TRBJ2-7

CDR3aa: CATRVSMSYNEQFF
v_gene: TRBV15
j_gene: TRBJ2-1

CDR3aa: CASSVGQSSYNSPLHF
v_gene: TRBV9
j_gene: TRBJ1-6

CDR3aa: CASRGLAGATFQYF
v_gene: TRBV27
j_gene: TRBJ2-7

CDR3aa: CATSSFPGPTANTGELFF
v_gene: TRBV15
j_gene: TRBJ2-2

CDR3aa: CASSGVGYNEQFF
v_gene: TRBV6-5
j_gene: TRBJ2-1

CDR3aa: CAWSASLFNEQFF
v_gene: TRBV30
j_gene: TRBJ2-1

CDR3aa: CASSVGGVGNEQFF
v_gene: TRBV27
j_gene: TRBJ2-1

CDR3aa: CASSLTQGAEKLFF
v_gene: TRBV27
j_gene: TRBJ1-4

CDR3aa: CASTLTGTSSDTQYF
v_gene: TRBV7-2
j_gene: TRBJ2-3

CDR3aa: CASSFLDSTNEKLFF
v_gene: TRBV6-6
j_gene: TRBJ1-4

CDR3aa: CATSRVQNYEQYF
v_gene: TRBV15
j_gene: TRBJ2-7

CDR3aa: CASSQDRNSPLHF
v_gene: TRBV4-3
j_gene: TRBJ1-6

CDR3aa: CTRDRGPHYEQYF
v_gene: TRBV29-1
j_gene: TRBJ2-7

CDR3aa: CASSLGEGNEQFF
v_gene: TRBV13
j_gene: TRBJ2-1

CDR3aa: CASSVGDRARGELFF
v_gene: TRBV9
j_gene: TRBJ2-2

CDR3aa: CASSLAAEAFF
v_gene: TRBV7-9
j_gene: TRBJ1-1

CDR3aa: CASSLATGTYEQYF
v_gene: TRBV5-1
j_gene: TRBJ2-7

CDR3aa: CSVEALQEGATNEKLFF
v_gene: TRBV29-1
j_gene: TRBJ1-4

CDR3aa: CASSLGRGLSYEQYF
v_gene: TRBV4-3
j_gene: TRBJ2-7

CDR3aa: CASRPGTGLYEQYF
v_gene: TRBV13
j_gene: TRBJ2-7

CDR3aa: CASSSLGGLNTEAFF
v_gene: TRBV7-9
j_gene: TRBJ1-1

CDR3aa: CASSYRTVSSYEQYF
v_gene: TRBV6-1
j_gene: TRBJ2-7

CDR3aa: CATSRDRGNTQYF
v_gene: TRBV15
j_gene: TRBJ2-3

CDR3aa: CAWSVSGGPNYNEQFF
v_gene: TRBV30
j_gene: TRBJ2-1

CDR3aa: CASSVGSGPAETQYF
v_gene: TRBV9
j_gene: TRBJ2-5

CDR3aa: CAISEAGTDTQYF
v_gene: TRBV10-3
j_gene: TRBJ2-3

CDR3aa: CASSLGTGIYEQYF
v_gene: TRBV27
j_gene: TRBJ2-7